Listed below are T cell receptor beta chains from one sample, sequenced in a study of cytomegalovirus exposure and HLA in healthy donors. The repertoire was sequenced with immunoSEQ multiplex PCR; TCRdb's copy has only in-frame clones and lacks some. The data contain 63,000 or so clones, approximately 74% of them seen just once; the ten biggest clones take up 22%. What was sequenced was PBMCs. The receptor set was obtained from a woman in her 30s in good health and CMV-seropositive. Both conserved end residues are trimmed from each CDR3. Each record gives: J gene, V gene, CDR3 protein.

TRBJ2-1 | TRBV15 | ATSRDSSGEQF
TRBJ1-1 | TRBV5-1 | ASSSSLTANTEAF
TRBJ2-1 | TRBV7-2 | ASSRGQGASNEQF
TRBJ1-3 | TRBV5-6 | ASSLLQGFGNTIY
TRBJ2-3 | TRBV7-9 | ASSLVGSGYTDTQY
TRBJ2-4 | TRBV29-1 | SARGDYGIQY
TRBJ1-4 | TRBV5-1 | ASSPGTGRGEKLF
TRBJ1-1 | TRBV29-1 | SVVRGNTEAF
TRBJ2-1 | TRBV15 | ATSLPGDWNEQF
TRBJ1-2 | TRBV7-9 | ASSLGDRGRGGYT
TRBJ2-1 | TRBV29-1 | SVGRTGNSYNEQF
TRBJ2-7 | TRBV27 | AVRALRLAGGGEY
TRBJ1-1 | TRBV2 | ASSVPGQGYNTEAF
TRBJ2-7 | TRBV7-9 | ASRPQPGLAGEQY
TRBJ2-2 | TRBV4-3 | ASSQARQLNTGELF
TRBJ1-2 | TRBV30 | AWSALGQGAIGYT
TRBJ1-2 | TRBV2 | ASSESGRGGGYT
TRBJ2-1 | TRBV5-1 | ASSPTLTSGRNEQF
TRBJ1-4 | TRBV19 | ASSETGWEKLF
TRBJ1-2 | TRBV9 | ASSPRDRRRNGYT
TRBJ2-7 | TRBV28 | ASSTGDSYEQY
TRBJ1-2 | TRBV28 | ASSQGQTHYGYT
TRBJ2-3 | TRBV5-4 | ASSSWRGPSQAIGTQY
TRBJ1-2 | TRBV5-4 | ASSLERVGYT
TRBJ2-6 | TRBV30 | AWSLGGSGANVLT
TRBJ2-5 | TRBV2 | ASSDLGSGVQETQY
TRBJ2-3 | TRBV7-9 | ASSWGQTSTDTQY
TRBJ1-5 | TRBV30 | AWSVRDTGPQH
TRBJ1-1 | TRBV7-9 | ASSLATAKYTEAF
TRBJ2-7 | TRBV20-1 | SVGREYEQY
TRBJ2-7 | TRBV11-2 | ASSFLQESPTYEQY
TRBJ2-7 | TRBV14 | ASSQDLGGIEDEQY
TRBJ2-1 | TRBV10-3 | AITDRDRPYNEQF